This T cell receptor (beta chain) derives from a study of identical twins. Template switching introduced a universal primer site, and the cDNA bore unique molecular identifiers. MiXCR, run by TCRdb on the 5' RACE reads, gives a single entry per CDR3 protein. The sample carries 500,000 to 650,000 distinct CDR3 sequences, under 25% recorded once. This CDR3 has 17 amino acids. Germline V lookup: CDR1 DFQATT, CDR2 SNEGSKA (reference sequence). The V and J ends lost 5 bases and 2 bases, in that order; junction bases with no gene match: 10. Findings and caveats of the study: Researchers caution that invariant MAIT and iNKT cells could partly confound zero-insertion analyses.

This clonotype appeared a few times. Its antigen is undetermined. These same data were also listed under a study on yellow fever vaccine responses in identical twins.

Sample: CD4+ T cells sorted from blood. This sequence joins TRBV20-1 and TRBJ2-1; 12 bases are shared with TRBD2. This TCR derives from a woman aged 18 to 35 in good health. The CDR3 sequence is CSARTSGVSVAYNEQFF. For the CDR3, the DNA is TGCAGTGCTCGGACTAGCGGGGTCAGTGTTGCCTACAATGAGCAGTTCTTC.